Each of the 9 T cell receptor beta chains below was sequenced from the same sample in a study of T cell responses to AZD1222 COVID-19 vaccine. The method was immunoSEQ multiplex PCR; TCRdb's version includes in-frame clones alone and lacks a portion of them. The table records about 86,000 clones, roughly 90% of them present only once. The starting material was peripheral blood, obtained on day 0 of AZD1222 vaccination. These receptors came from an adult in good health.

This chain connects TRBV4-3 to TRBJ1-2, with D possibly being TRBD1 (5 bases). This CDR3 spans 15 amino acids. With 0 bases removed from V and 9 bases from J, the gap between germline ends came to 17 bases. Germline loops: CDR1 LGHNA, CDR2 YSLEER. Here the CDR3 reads CASSQDPGRDGRYTF. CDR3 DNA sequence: TGCGCCAGCAGCCAAGATCCAGGACGGGACGGGCGCTACACCTTC.

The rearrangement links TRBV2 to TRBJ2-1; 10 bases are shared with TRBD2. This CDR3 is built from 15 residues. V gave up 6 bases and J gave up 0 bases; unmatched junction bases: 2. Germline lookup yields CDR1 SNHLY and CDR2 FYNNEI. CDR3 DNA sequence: TGTGCCAGCAGCACTAGCGGGAACTCCTACAATGAGCAGTTCTTC. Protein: CASSTSGNSYNEQFF.

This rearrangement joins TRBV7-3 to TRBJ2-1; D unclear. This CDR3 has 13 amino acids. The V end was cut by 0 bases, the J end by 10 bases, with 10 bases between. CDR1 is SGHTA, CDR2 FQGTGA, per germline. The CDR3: CASSLTSPGEQFF. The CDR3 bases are TGTGCCAGCAGCTTAACGTCCCCAGGAGAGCAGTTCTTC.

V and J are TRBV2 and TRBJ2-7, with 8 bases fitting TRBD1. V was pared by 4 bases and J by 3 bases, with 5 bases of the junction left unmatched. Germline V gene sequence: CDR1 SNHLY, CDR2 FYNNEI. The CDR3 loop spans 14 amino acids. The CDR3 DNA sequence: TGTGCCAGCAGTGGAGGACAGGGAAGCTACGAGCAGTACTTC. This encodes CASSGGQGSYEQYF.

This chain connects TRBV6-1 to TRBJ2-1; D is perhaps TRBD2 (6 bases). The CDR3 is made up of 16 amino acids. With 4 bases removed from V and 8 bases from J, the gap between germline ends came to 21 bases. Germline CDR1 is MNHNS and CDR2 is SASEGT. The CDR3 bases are TGTGCCAGCAGTGTCAAGGGTCCGGGAGACCGGGATGAGCAGTTCTTC. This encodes CASSVKGPGDRDEQFF.

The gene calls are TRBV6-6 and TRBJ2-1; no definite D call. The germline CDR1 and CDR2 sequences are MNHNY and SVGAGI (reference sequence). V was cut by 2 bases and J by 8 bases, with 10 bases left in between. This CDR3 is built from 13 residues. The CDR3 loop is CASSYASVDEQFF. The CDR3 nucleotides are TGTGCCAGCAGTTACGCTTCTGTGGATGAGCAGTTCTTC.

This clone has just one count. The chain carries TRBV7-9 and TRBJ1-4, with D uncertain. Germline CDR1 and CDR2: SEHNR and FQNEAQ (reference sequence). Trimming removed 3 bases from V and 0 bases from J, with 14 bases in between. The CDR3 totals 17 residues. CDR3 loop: CASSFAPLPTTNEKLFF. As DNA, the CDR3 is TGTGCCAGCAGCTTCGCGCCACTCCCTACAACTAATGAAAAACTGTTTTTT.

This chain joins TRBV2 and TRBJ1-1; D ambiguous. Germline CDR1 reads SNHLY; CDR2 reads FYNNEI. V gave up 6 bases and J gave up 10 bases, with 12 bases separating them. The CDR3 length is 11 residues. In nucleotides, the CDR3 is TGTGCCAGCAGGCCCCGAGGTGGAGCTTTCTTT. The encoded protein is CASRPRGGAFF.

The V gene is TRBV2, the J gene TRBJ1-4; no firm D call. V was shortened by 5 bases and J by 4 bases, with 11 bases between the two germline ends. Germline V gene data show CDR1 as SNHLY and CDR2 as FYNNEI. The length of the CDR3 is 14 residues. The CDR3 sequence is CASSPGNYNEKLFF. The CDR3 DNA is TGTGCCAGCAGTCCCGGGAATTATAATGAAAAACTGTTTTTT.